A single sample gave rise to the 26 T cell receptor beta chains below, sequenced in a study of a mutant IDH1 vaccine in newly diagnosed glioma. TCRdb keeps only in-frame clones here, not all; method: immunoSEQ multiplex PCR. The sample gives over 30,000 clones, about 93% of which show up once; 5% to 6% is in the top ten. Their recognized antigens are unknown. Time point denoted: week 47, end of study. Topical imiquimod accompanied each vaccine dose, which consisted of 300 ug of mutant IDH1 20-mer peptide. The sequences come from PBMCs, collected from a glioma patient whose treatment included an IDH1 peptide vaccine. These receptors were collected from a woman aged 35 to 49 with glioma.

A single count supports this clone. V is TRBV6-6 and J is TRBJ2-7, with 8 bases fitting TRBD1. Unmatched junction bases numbered 5, after V lost 6 bases and J lost 1 base. CDR1 and CDR2 from the germline V gene are MNHNY and SVGAGI (reference sequence). The CDR3 extends over 14 amino acids. The DNA for the CDR3 is TGTGCCAGCAGGAAGCAGGGGGCTTCCTACGAGCAGTACTTC. Residues: CASRKQGASYEQYF.

The chain combines TRBV7-9 with TRBJ2-2; 7 positions agree with TRBD2. Germline CDR1 and CDR2: SEHNR and FQNEAQ (reference sequence). The V segment lost 5 bases and the J segment 2 bases; nucleotides outside the gene matches: 8. The CDR3 is 16 amino acids. The CDR3 DNA sequence: TGTGCCAGCAGCAGGTCCGCGGGAGCTAACACCGGGGAGCTGTTTTTT. Translating it yields CASSRSAGANTGELFF.

The rearrangement links TRBV7-9 to TRBJ2-3; 13 nucleotides match TRBD2. The germline V gene has CDR1 SEHNR and CDR2 FQNEAQ (reference sequence). V gave up 3 bases and J gave up 7 bases; unmatched junction bases: 13. The CDR3 loop spans 18 amino acids. The CDR3 nucleotides read TGTGCCAGCAGCTTCACCGAGATAACTAGCGGGGGGGCCTATACGCAGTATTTT. Translating gives CASSFTEITSGGAYTQYF.

This chain joins TRBV5-4 and TRBJ1-2; no firm D call. The CDR3 has 12 residues. V was trimmed by 2 bases and J by 0 bases, leaving 2 bases between them. CDR1 is SGHNT, CDR2 YYREEE, per germline (reference sequence). The CDR3 DNA follows: TGTGCCAGCAGCTTATCTAACTATGGCTACACCTTC. Its protein is CASSLSNYGYTF. Full variable domain (missing parts from reference TRBV5-4 and TRBJ1-2): ETGVTQSPTHLIKTRGQQVTLRCSSQSGHNTVSWYQQALGQGPQFIFQYYREEENGRGNFPPRFSGLQFPNYSSELNVNALELDDSALYLCASSLSNYGYTFGSGTRLTVV.

The rearrangement uses TRBV2 and TRBJ2-5; TRBD1 matches 7 bases. V lost 8 bases and J lost 0; bases outside the gene matches: 6. CDR1 and CDR2 from the germline V gene are SNHLY and FYNNEI. The length of the CDR3 is 14 residues. CDR3 residues: CASYRGRYQETQYF. CDR3 DNA sequence: TGTGCCAGCTACAGGGGCAGGTACCAAGAGACCCAGTACTTC.

V and J are TRBV19 and TRBJ2-7; TRBD2 matches 8 bases. V was clipped by 4 bases and J by 5 bases; unmatched bases: 4. Germline V gene lookup returns CDR1 LNHDA and CDR2 SQIVND (reference sequence). This CDR3 contains 13 residues. The CDR3 loop is CASSTGLANEQYF. DNA of the CDR3: TGTGCCAGTAGTACCGGACTAGCCAACGAGCAGTACTTC.

This rearrangement joins TRBV2 to TRBJ1-1; D might be TRBD1 (6 bases). Germline V lookup: CDR1 SNHLY, CDR2 FYNNEI. V lost 6 bases and J 0 bases, leaving 11 bases between the germline ends. The CDR3 is made up of 14 amino acids. CDR3 nucleotide sequence: TGTGCCAGCAGGAGGGGGGGCTTGAACACTGAAGCTTTCTTT. Residues: CASRRGGLNTEAFF.

This chain uses TRBV6-6 with TRBJ2-2; D is undetermined. This CDR3 spans 14 amino acids. Germline CDR1 and CDR2: MNHNY and SVGAGI (reference sequence). Trimming took 5 bases from V and 3 from J, leaving 10 bases between them. CDR3 sequence: CASSAGSYTGELFF. In DNA, the CDR3 is TGTGCCAGCAGTGCCGGGTCTTACACCGGGGAGCTGTTTTTT.

V gene TRBV29-1 combines with J gene TRBJ1-2, with TRBD1 as a possible D gene (5 bases). CDR1 and CDR2 from the germline V gene are SQVTM and ANQGSEA. This CDR3 comprises 14 residues. The V and J ends lost 1 base and 5 bases respectively, with 14 bases between them. Here the CDR3 DNA reads TGCAGCGTTGAAGGGAGCGGGGCTCGGTATGGCTACACCTTC. It is translated as CSVEGSGARYGYTF.

The chain links TRBV7-9 to TRBJ2-7; D remains unclear. The CDR3 loop spans 15 amino acids. Trimming pared 1 base from V and 0 bases from J, leaving 10 bases between. The germline gives CDR1 SEHNR, CDR2 FQNEAQ (reference sequence). CDR3 loop: CASSLEGQFSYEQYF. CDR3 coding DNA: TGTGCCAGCAGCTTAGAAGGCCAGTTCTCCTACGAGCAGTACTTC.

This chain uses TRBV9 with TRBJ2-1; D might be TRBD2 (5 bases). CDR1 and CDR2 from the germline V gene are SGDLS and YYNGEE. Trimming removed 3 bases from V and 2 bases from J, with 12 bases in between. The CDR3 totals 15 residues. CDR3 protein: CASSAGPGAYNEQFF. The CDR3 region has the DNA TGTGCCAGCAGCGCCGGACCCGGGGCCTACAATGAGCAGTTCTTC.

This clone was recorded a few times. The chain has TRBV5-6 and TRBJ2-5; 9 bases map to TRBD1. Germline CDR1 and CDR2: SGHDT and YYEEEE. V lost 5 bases and J lost 5; bases outside the gene matches: 4. The CDR3 is 13 amino acids. The CDR3 sequence: CASRRQGGETQYF. The CDR3 region has the DNA TGTGCCAGCAGGAGACAGGGGGGTGAGACCCAGTACTTC.

J is TRBJ1-4 and V is TRBV5-1; D not resolved. V was shortened by 0 bases and J by 5 bases, with 8 bases between the two germline ends. Germline V gene sequence: CDR1 SGHRS, CDR2 YFSETQ. This CDR3 has 14 residues. CDR3 protein: CASSLDSLNEKLFF. The CDR3 coding sequence is TGCGCCAGCAGCTTGGACAGCTTGAATGAAAAACTGTTTTTT.

The chain combines TRBV5-1 with TRBJ2-7, with D tentatively TRBD2 (7 bases). Trimming stripped 7 bases from V and 7 bases from J, with 24 bases between. The CDR3 spans 15 residues. Per the germline V gene, CDR1 is SGHRS and CDR2 is YFSETQ. Here the CDR3 reads CASQVGGGGKEEQYF. The CDR3 bases are TGCGCCAGCCAGGTAGGAGGCGGGGGCAAGGAAGAGCAGTACTTC.

This chain uses TRBV11-1 with TRBJ2-5; 10 positions match TRBD2. V was pared by 4 bases and J by 5 bases, with 4 bases of the junction left unmatched. The germline CDR1 and CDR2 sequences are SGHAT and FQDESV (reference sequence). The CDR3 is 14 residues long. CDR3 in DNA: TGTGCCAGCAGCTATAGCGGGGGGCCGGAGACCCAGTACTTC. Translation gives CASSYSGGPETQYF. The entire variable domain, with the rest obtained from reference TRBV11-1 and TRBJ2-5, is as follows: EAEVAQSPRYKITEKSQAVAFWCDPISGHATLYWYRQILGQGPELLVQFQDESVVDDSQLPKDRFSAERLKGVDSTLKIQPAELGDSAMYLCASSYSGGPETQYFGPGTRLLVL.

This rearrangement joins TRBV6-5 to TRBJ2-5; D not certain. The CDR3 totals 14 residues. V was cut by 2 bases and J by 2 bases, with 9 bases left in between. The germline gives CDR1 MNHEY, CDR2 SVGAGI. The CDR3 coding sequence is TGTGCCAGCAGTTACCGAGACTCACAAGAGACCCAGTACTTC. It is translated as CASSYRDSQETQYF.

V is TRBV19 and J is TRBJ1-6, with D maybe TRBD1 (6 bases). From germline, CDR1 is LNHDA and CDR2 SQIVND (reference sequence). The CDR3 runs 14 residues. Trimming shortened V by 8 bases and J by 9 bases, and 17 bases separated the two germline ends. The CDR3 here is CASWDIKGSSPLHF. The CDR3 nucleotides are TGTGCCAGTTGGGACATAAAAGGGAGTTCACCCCTCCACTTT.

The chain joins TRBV9 to TRBJ2-1; TRBD2 agrees at 10 bases. CDR1 is SGDLS, CDR2 YYNGEE, per germline. The CDR3 runs to 15 residues. The ends lost 7 bases at V and 7 bases at J; junction bases unmatched: 11. The CDR3 reads CASAESSGRSNEQFF. CDR3 DNA sequence: TGTGCCAGCGCGGAGTCTAGCGGGAGAAGTAATGAGCAGTTCTTC.

The gene calls are TRBV5-1 and TRBJ1-5; perhaps TRBD1 as D (5 bases). Germline V lookup: CDR1 SGHRS, CDR2 YFSETQ. V gave up 1 base and J gave up 6 bases, with 14 bases separating them. This CDR3 comprises 15 residues. In DNA, the CDR3 is TGCGCCAGCAGCTTGTTTGGGGGACCAGGTCAGCCCCAGCATTTT. It translates to CASSLFGGPGQPQHF.

The CDR3: CASSQEYPTDTQYF. In DNA form, the CDR3 reads TGCGCCAGCAGCCAAGAGTACCCCACAGATACGCAGTATTTT. This rearrangement joins TRBV4-3 to TRBJ2-3; D unresolved. The V and J ends lost 0 bases and 2 bases respectively, with 6 bases between them. The germline gives CDR1 LGHNA, CDR2 YSLEER. CDR3 length: 14 residues.

The chain links TRBV18 to TRBJ1-2; D gene uncertain. The germline V gene has CDR1 KGHSH and CDR2 LQKENI. Trimming took off 3 bases at V and 3 bases at J, with 8 bases between the two ends. This CDR3 has 13 amino acids. In DNA, the CDR3 is TGTGCCAGCTCACCCGGGCAGCACTATGGCTACACCTTC. Encoded protein: CASSPGQHYGYTF.

This chain connects TRBV19 to TRBJ2-3; no clear D. The CDR3 has 12 residues. Germline V lookup: CDR1 LNHDA, CDR2 SQIVND (reference sequence). The germline V and J ends were trimmed by 3 bases and 4 bases, with 5 bases remaining between them. CDR3 region: CASSISPDTQYF. The CDR3 coding sequence is TGTGCCAGTAGTATTTCCCCAGATACGCAGTATTTT.

Of note for this clone: A read error may produce the germline difference seen at one junction end. This chain joins TRBV6-6 and TRBJ1-2, with TRBD1 as a possible D gene (5 bases). The V gene's germline CDR1 is MNHNY and CDR2 SVGAGI (reference sequence). This CDR3 comprises 16 residues. CDR3 DNA sequence: TGTGCCAGCAGTGACTCTACTGGGGGAGGGGACTATGGCTACACCTTC. This gives the protein CASSDSTGGGDYGYTF.

The rearrangement uses TRBV6-1 and TRBJ1-5; D call uncertain. The CDR3 is 16 amino acids. V was cut by 3 bases and J by 0 bases, with 12 bases left in between. CDR1 and CDR2 (germline): MNHNS, SASEGT. The CDR3 region is CASSDERQRSNQPQHF. CDR3 sequence (DNA): TGTGCCAGCAGTGATGAACGCCAACGTAGCAATCAGCCCCAGCATTTT.

In DNA, the CDR3 is TGTGCCAGCAGCTTGTCCGGGGGCCTAGTGGGCGAGCAGTACTTC. Translating it yields CASSLSGGLVGEQYF. This chain links TRBV5-4 with TRBJ2-7; possibly TRBD1 or TRBD2 for D (6 bases each). Between the trimmed V and J ends, which lost 1 base and 6 bases, there was a span of 17 bases. This CDR3 region has 15 residues. CDR1 is SGHNT and CDR2 is YYREEE in the germline V gene (reference sequence).

The chain combines TRBV4-1 with TRBJ2-7; 7 bases are shared with TRBD2. V was pared by 1 base and J by 3 bases, with 6 bases of the junction left unmatched. This CDR3 is built from 15 residues. Germline V lookup: CDR1 MGHRA, CDR2 YSYEKL. CDR3 nucleotide sequence: TGCGCCAGCAGCCAAGGAGAGGGAGGGAGCTACGAGCAGTACTTC. Protein sequence: CASSQGEGGSYEQYF.